This T cell receptor (beta chain) was captured in a study of T cell changes during pregnancy in multiple sclerosis. The V and J ends lost 2 bases and 4 bases respectively, with 8 bases between them. Germline assignment: CDR1 LNHDA and CDR2 SQIVND (reference sequence). The CDR3 loop spans 13 amino acids. Repertoires were generated with immunoSEQ multiplex PCR, while TCRdb's copy carries only in-frame clones and drops some. This table holds about 70,000 clones, roughly 92% found once. The rearrangement links TRBV19 to TRBJ1-2; D gene unclear. The specimen was CD8+ T cells from peripheral blood mononuclear cells, collected in the third trimester of pregnancy. This receptor was obtained from a female donor in good health, enrolled as a control in a pregnancy study. The CDR3 DNA reads as TGTGCCAGTAGTATAAACGGACTCTATGGCTACACCTTC. The encoded protein is CASSINGLYGYTF.